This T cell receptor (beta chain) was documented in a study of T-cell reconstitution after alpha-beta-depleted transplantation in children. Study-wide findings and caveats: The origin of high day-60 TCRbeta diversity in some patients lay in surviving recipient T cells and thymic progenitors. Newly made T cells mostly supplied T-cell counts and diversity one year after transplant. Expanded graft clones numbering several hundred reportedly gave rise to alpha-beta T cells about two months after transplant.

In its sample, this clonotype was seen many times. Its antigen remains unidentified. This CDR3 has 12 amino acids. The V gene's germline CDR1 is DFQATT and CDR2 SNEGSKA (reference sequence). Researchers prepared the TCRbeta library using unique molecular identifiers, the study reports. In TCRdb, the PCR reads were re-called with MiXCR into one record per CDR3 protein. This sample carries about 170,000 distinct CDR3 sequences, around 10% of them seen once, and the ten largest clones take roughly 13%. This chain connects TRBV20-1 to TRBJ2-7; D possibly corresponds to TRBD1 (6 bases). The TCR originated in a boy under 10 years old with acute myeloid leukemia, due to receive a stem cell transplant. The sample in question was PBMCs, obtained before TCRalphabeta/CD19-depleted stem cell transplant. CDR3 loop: CSWIGRGSEQYF. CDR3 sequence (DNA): TGCAGCTGGATCGGCAGGGGTAGCGAGCAGTACTTC.